This entry is about one TCR beta chain. These data are taken from a study of human versus mouse CDR3 diversity and MHC coevolution. Sequencing was performed with immunoSEQ multiplex PCR; in TCRdb, only in-frame clones are kept and a portion is missing. This sample yields tens of thousands of clones, of which roughly 93% are seen a single time; approximately 20% belongs to the top ten. With 8 bases clipped from V and 6 bases from J, the junction kept 8 bases outside the gene matches. The length of the CDR3 is 13 residues. Per the germline V gene, CDR1 is LNHDA and CDR2 is SQIVND (reference sequence). This TCR was sampled from a person in their sixties or seventies in good health. Sequenced: naive CD4+ T cells from blood. Stated subset: CD45RO-negative CD62L-positive naive CD4 T cells. The V call is TRBV19, the J call TRBJ2-7; 9 nucleotides match TRBD1. DNA of the CDR3: TGTGCCAGTTCTCAGACAGGGGGGACCGAGCAGTACTTC. Translated, it gives CASSQTGGTEQYF.